This T cell receptor (beta chain) was documented in a study of response to subunit inactivated influenza vaccine. Points from the study as a whole: Only a handful of new T cells, the authors suggested, are recruited with each seasonal influenza vaccination.

The CDR3 length is 16 residues. The germline gives CDR1 LGHNA, CDR2 YNFKEQ. The ends lost 0 bases at V and 2 bases at J; junction bases unmatched: 6. MiXCR, applied by TCRdb to the RT-PCR reads, yields one record per CDR3 protein. This table has over 400,000 distinct CDR3 sequences, 10% to 15% appearing once. Worth noting for this clonotype: Its antigen is unidentified.

The receptor was isolated from a man aged 45-60 years who received an inactivated influenza vaccine. The chain links TRBV4-2 to TRBJ2-5; TRBD1 matches at 7 bases. Sequences were derived from PBMCs from blood, sampled 35 to 45 days after vaccination. In DNA, the CDR3 is TGTGCCAGCAGCCAAGAAGGGTCCAGGGGGCAAGAGACCCAGTACTTC. This encodes CASSQEGSRGQETQYF.